The present T cell receptor beta chain was sequenced within a study of T-cell reconstitution after alpha-beta-depleted transplantation in children. V was pared by 4 bases and J by 1 base, with 6 bases of the junction left unmatched. Germline loops: CDR1 SGHRS, CDR2 YFSETQ. This CDR3 contains 15 residues. Preparation of the TCRbeta library was carried out with unique molecular identifiers. TCRdb reprocessed the PCR reads via MiXCR and lists one record per CDR3 protein. The sample consists of roughly 170,000 distinct CDR3 sequences, 6% to 7% of them appearing once. This clonotype was counted between two and nine times.

The chain carries TRBV5-1 and TRBJ2-5; TRBD1 agrees at 8 bases. The material sequenced was PBMCs from the stem cell graft donor, taken from the stem cell graft. The TCR was taken from a human donor who donated a stem cell graft to a child with Wiskott-Aldrich syndrome. CDR3 DNA sequence: TGCGCCAGCAGCAAGGGACAGGACCTCCAAGAGACCCAGTACTTC. It is translated as CASSKGQDLQETQYF.